One and the same sample provided the 26 T cell receptor beta chains below, sequenced in a study of CD8 T cells in Susac syndrome. Reverse transcription of roughly 0.45 to 1 ug RNA used random hexamers. TCRdb recomputed calls from the immunoSEQ multiplex PCR reads with MiXCR, one row per CDR3 protein. Among around 170,000 distinct CDR3 sequences listed, almost 96% were seen once. Sequenced input: CD4+ T cells from PBMCs. The source of these receptors is a human donor with Susac syndrome.

This chain uses TRBV4-3 with TRBJ1-2; D is unclear. The CDR3 contains 15 residues. Germline CDR1 LGHNA, CDR2 YSLEER. V lost 5 bases, J lost 7 bases, and 20 bases lay in between. The CDR3 DNA sequence: TGCGCCAGCAGCAGTGAGCCCGGGAGAGTAGGTGGCTACACCTTC. It yields the protein CASSSEPGRVGGYTF.

This clonotype was observed once. The chain recombines TRBV25-1 with TRBJ1-2, with TRBD1 as a possible D gene (6 bases). The germline V gene has CDR1 MGHDK and CDR2 SYGVNS. The V and J ends lost 4 bases and 7 bases respectively, with 19 bases between them. This CDR3 has 15 amino acids. Here the CDR3 DNA reads TGTGCCAGCAGTGGGGGGGGCAGGCCCGGCACTGGCTACACCTTC. It encodes CASSGGGRPGTGYTF.

V gene TRBV30 combines with J gene TRBJ1-1; TRBD1 matches at 7 bases. J was trimmed by 0 bases and V by 4 bases; bases with no gene match: 5. Germline CDR1 and CDR2: GTSNPN and SVGIG (reference sequence). The CDR3 is 14 residues long. This chain's CDR3 is CAWIPGQLNTEAFF. In DNA, the CDR3 is TGTGCCTGGATCCCGGGACAGCTGAACACTGAAGCTTTCTTT. The whole variable domain, filled in from reference TRBV30 and TRBJ1-1, reads SQTIHQWPATLVQPVGSPLSLECTVEGTSNPNLYWYRQAAGRGLQLLFYSVGIGQISSEVPQNLSASRPQDRQFILSSKKLLLSDSGFYLCAWIPGQLNTEAFFGQGTRLTVV.

The CDR3 sequence is CASSLWGDRSSTGELFF. In DNA form, the CDR3 reads TGCGCCAGCAGCTTGTGGGGAGACAGGTCGAGCACCGGGGAGCTGTTTTTT. V and J are TRBV5-1 and TRBJ2-2; D might be TRBD1 (6 bases). This CDR3 contains 17 residues. V was trimmed by 1 base and J by 4 bases, leaving 17 bases between them. The V gene's germline CDR1 is SGHRS and CDR2 YFSETQ.

This rearrangement joins TRBV29-1 to TRBJ2-3, with 11 bases matching TRBD1. The trim removed 5 bases at V and 1 base at J, leaving 14 bases unmatched. Germline assignment: CDR1 SQVTM and CDR2 ANQGSEA. The CDR3 extends over 18 amino acids. CDR3 sequence (DNA): TGCAGCGTTATTTGGACAGGGGGCGTCGGAGGGGGCACAGATACGCAGTATTTT. It codes for CSVIWTGGVGGGTDTQYF.

This clonotype has only one observation. The genes are TRBV13 and TRBJ2-7; TRBD1 matches 7 bases. J gave up 0 bases and V 5 bases, and 7 bases lay outside the gene matches. Germline-derived CDR1 and CDR2 are PRHDT and FYEKMQ (reference sequence). The CDR3 is 15 residues long. CDR3 DNA: TGTGCCAGCAGCCCCCGAGACAGGGACTCCTACGAGCAGTACTTC. It translates to CASSPRDRDSYEQYF.

V gene TRBV20-1 combines with J gene TRBJ1-1, with D possibly TRBD1 on 6 matching bases. With 0 bases removed from V and 5 bases from J, the gap between germline ends came to 10 bases. Germline lookup yields CDR1 DFQATT and CDR2 SNEGSKA (reference sequence). The length of the CDR3 is 13 residues. The CDR3 is CSAREGAKTEAFF. In nucleotides, the CDR3 is TGCAGTGCTAGAGAGGGGGCGAAGACTGAAGCTTTCTTT.

The chain recombines TRBV30 with TRBJ2-3, with a weak D call TRBD2 (6 bases). Trimming pared 4 bases from V and 0 bases from J, leaving 11 bases between. The CDR3 contains 14 residues. Germline values: CDR1 GTSNPN, CDR2 SVGIG (reference sequence). This CDR3 reads CAWTSGLSTDTQYF. Written as DNA, the CDR3 is TGTGCCTGGACTTCGGGACTTAGCACAGATACGCAGTATTTT.

Here the CDR3 reads CASSQTDYTGELFF. In DNA form, the CDR3 reads TGTGCCAGCAGCCAGACAGACTACACCGGGGAGCTGTTTTTT. The chain joins TRBV7-9 to TRBJ2-2; weak D call: TRBD1 (5 bases). The V end lost 5 bases, the J end lost 3 bases, and 10 bases lay between the germline ends. Germline CDR1 SEHNR, CDR2 FQNEAQ (reference sequence). The CDR3 has 14 amino acids.

This chain connects TRBV28 to TRBJ1-2, with 11 bases matching TRBD1. Germline V gene sequence: CDR1 MDHEN, CDR2 SYDVKM. This CDR3 is built from 18 residues. After removal of 6 bases from V and 5 bases from J, the junction contained 17 bases not matched to a gene. The CDR3 region is CASSGPGQGASLIYGYTF. The DNA of the CDR3 is TGTGCCAGCAGCGGACCAGGACAGGGGGCTTCTCTAATTTATGGCTACACCTTC.

V usage is TRBV4-1 and J usage is TRBJ2-2; no definite D call. Deletions cut 1 base from V and 9 bases from J, with 6 bases between. CDR1 is MGHRA and CDR2 is YSYEKL in the germline V gene. This CDR3 spans 12 amino acids. CDR3 protein: CASSQVPRELFF. In DNA form, the CDR3 reads TGCGCCAGCAGCCAAGTTCCCCGGGAGCTGTTTTTT.

The V gene is TRBV20-1, the J gene TRBJ2-5, with D tentatively TRBD1 or TRBD2 (6 bases each). Germline assignment: CDR1 DFQATT and CDR2 SNEGSKA (reference sequence). V was pared by 5 bases and J by 5 bases, with 18 bases between. This CDR3 comprises 14 residues. The CDR3 sequence: CSAHSPGAGETQYF. Here the CDR3 DNA reads TGCAGTGCTCACTCCCCGGGGGCTGGGGAGACCCAGTACTTC.

The CDR3 nucleotides read TGTGCCAGCAGTTCGCGACAGCCAACTAATGAAAAACTGTTTTTT. Protein product: CASSSRQPTNEKLFF. V usage is TRBV6-5 and J usage is TRBJ1-4; tentative D call: TRBD1 (5 bases). The ends were cut back, 4 bases at V and 0 bases at J, with 9 bases in the middle. Looked up from germline, CDR1 is MNHEY and CDR2 is SVGAGI. There are 15 residues in the CDR3.

The rearrangement links TRBV30 to TRBJ2-5; 12 nucleotides match TRBD2. The CDR3 sequence is 16 residues long. Trimming took 3 bases from V and 5 from J; bases not matched to a gene: 10. From germline, CDR1 is GTSNPN and CDR2 SVGIG (reference sequence). The CDR3: CAWSLSLAGGLETQYF. The CDR3, as DNA: TGTGCCTGGAGCCTATCACTAGCGGGGGGCCTGGAGACCCAGTACTTC.

This chain uses TRBV7-6 with TRBJ2-3; D remains ambiguous. V was clipped by 4 bases and J by 5 bases, with 13 bases between them. Germline V CDR1 and CDR2: SGHVS, FNYEAQ. The CDR3 sequence is 14 residues long. CDR3 in amino acids: CASSSAALGDTQYF. The CDR3 coding sequence is TGTGCCAGCAGCTCGGCAGCCCTTGGAGATACGCAGTATTTT.

J is TRBJ1-4 and V is TRBV20-1; TRBD1 agrees at 10 bases. CDR3 length: 14 residues. CDR1 is DFQATT and CDR2 is SNEGSKA in the germline V gene (reference sequence). V dropped 6 bases and J dropped 5; count of bases not matched to a gene: 6. The CDR3 DNA is TGCAGTGCCACTCGGACAGGGGGAAATGAAAAACTGTTTTTT. Encoded protein: CSATRTGGNEKLFF.

V usage is TRBV7-9 and J usage is TRBJ2-7; D assignment may be TRBD1 or TRBD2 (6 bases each). This CDR3 comprises 14 residues. CDR1 and CDR2 from the germline V gene are SEHNR and FQNEAQ (reference sequence). V lost 7 bases to trimming and J lost 7 bases, with 20 bases between them. The CDR3 DNA reads TGTGCCAGCACGCAAAGGGGGGCCCCTTCAGAGCAGTACTTC. Translating gives CASTQRGAPSEQYF.

The V and J genes are TRBV29-1 and TRBJ2-3; D remains unclear. CDR3 length: 11 amino acids. CDR1 and CDR2 from the germline V gene are SQVTM and ANQGSEA. V gave up 3 bases and J gave up 3 bases, with 4 bases separating them. The CDR3 DNA follows: TGCAGCGTTGATCGGACAGATACGCAGTATTTT. It specifies CSVDRTDTQYF.

The chain uses TRBV7-2 and TRBJ2-2; possibly TRBD1 for D (7 bases). V was pared by 5 bases and J by 2 bases, with 12 bases between. CDR1 SGHTA and CDR2 FQGNSA come from the germline V gene. The length of the CDR3 is 15 residues. This CDR3 is CASSRRDSNTGELFF. The CDR3 DNA follows: TGTGCCAGCAGCAGGCGGGACAGTAACACCGGGGAGCTGTTTTTT. Filled out from reference TRBV7-2 and TRBJ2-2, the complete variable domain reads GAGVSQSPSNKVTEKGKDVELRCDPISGHTALYWYRQSLGQGLEFLIYFQGNSAPDKSGLPSDRFSAERTGGSVSTLTIQRTQQEDSAVYLCASSRRDSNTGELFFGEGSRLTVL.

The chain links TRBV5-6 to TRBJ1-5, with TRBD1 as a possible D gene (5 bases). Germline loops: CDR1 SGHDT, CDR2 YYEEEE. Trimming stripped 4 bases from V and 5 bases from J, with 7 bases between. CDR3 length: 12 residues. CDR3 DNA: TGTGCCAGCAGCAAGACAGATCAGCCCCAGCATTTT. Protein product: CASSKTDQPQHF.

CDR3 loop: CAWRGRSPLHF. In nucleotides, the CDR3 is TGTGCCTGGAGGGGCCGGTCACCCCTCCACTTT. The chain has TRBV30 and TRBJ1-6; D remains unclear. V shed 3 bases and J shed 10 bases, with 7 bases lying between them. The CDR3 has 11 amino acids. Per the germline V gene, CDR1 is GTSNPN and CDR2 is SVGIG (reference sequence).

The V call is TRBV6-2 or TRBV6-3, the J call TRBJ1-1; D remains ambiguous. The V gene's germline CDR1 is MNHEY and CDR2 SVGEGT. V was cut by 4 bases and J by 9 bases, with 12 bases left in between. CDR3 length: 12 residues. CDR3 coding DNA: TGTGCCAGCAGTTCGTCTCTTCTTCAAGCTTTCTTT. Translated: CASSSSLLQAFF.

The chain links TRBV3-1 to TRBJ2-7; the D gene is possibly TRBD2 (6 bases). The germline gives CDR1 LGHDT, CDR2 YNNKEL (reference sequence). The CDR3 sequence is 16 residues long. Deletions cut 2 bases from V and 6 bases from J, with 20 bases between. CDR3 nucleotides: TGTGCCAGCAGCCAAAACCTTGGGACTTCTCTTGGCGAGCAGTACTTC. Translation gives CASSQNLGTSLGEQYF.

The chain links TRBV11-2 to TRBJ2-7; D uncertain. The CDR3 has 11 amino acids. With 1 base removed from V and 9 bases from J, the gap between germline ends came to 7 bases. Germline-derived CDR1 and CDR2 are SGHAT and FQNNGV. The CDR3, as DNA: TGTGCCAGCAGCTTAGGAACGCGGCAGTACTTC. Protein sequence: CASSLGTRQYF.

Only one count was recorded for this clonotype. V and J are TRBV7-3 and TRBJ1-1, with D unresolved. Germline V gives CDR1 SGHTA, CDR2 FQGTGA. V was pared by 2 bases and J by 5 bases, with 9 bases between. CDR3 length: 13 amino acids. The CDR3 DNA follows: TGTGCCAGCAGCTTACCTGGTAGTACTGAAGCTTTCTTT. Translating gives CASSLPGSTEAFF.

This sequence joins TRBV12-3 or TRBV12-4 and TRBJ1-1; 7 nucleotides agree with TRBD1. The trim removed 3 bases at V and 2 bases at J, leaving 3 bases unmatched. This CDR3 is built from 14 residues. CDR3 sequence reads: CASSFKGGNTEAFF. The CDR3 nucleotides read TGTGCCAGCAGTTTCAAAGGGGGCAACACTGAAGCTTTCTTT.